What follows are 3 T cell receptor beta chains derived from one specimen sequenced in a study of regulatory dendritic cells for organ transplantation. Sequenced by immunoSEQ multiplex PCR; TCRdb stores in-frame clones only, minus some. The sample lists under 50,000 clones; about 90% were seen once. Sequencing used naive CD8+ T cells from blood. The subset is: CD45RA+ naive T cells. These receptors came from a human donor in good health.

The genes are TRBV28 and TRBJ2-7; 7 bases are a match to TRBD1. Germline V gene data show CDR1 as MDHEN and CDR2 as SYDVKM. This CDR3 is 16 amino acids long. The V gene end was trimmed by 8 bases and the J gene end by 2 bases; junction bases not matched to a gene: 15. CDR3 amino acids: CASQRDRRDSTYEQYF. CDR3 sequence (DNA): TGTGCCAGCCAACGTGACCGCCGGGACAGTACCTACGAGCAGTACTTC.

The chain is built from TRBV4-3 and TRBJ2-7; D is unresolved. The germline gives CDR1 LGHNA, CDR2 YSLEER. Between the trimmed V and J ends, which lost 0 bases and 3 bases, there was a span of 6 bases. The CDR3 contains 13 residues. The DNA of the CDR3 is TGCGCCAGCAGCCAAGAAACCCACTACGAGCAGTACTTC. This sequence encodes CASSQETHYEQYF.

V usage is TRBV27 and J usage is TRBJ1-6; D is unclear. The ends were cut back, 5 bases at V and 9 bases at J, with 14 bases in the middle. The germline V gene has CDR1 MNHEY and CDR2 SMNVEV (reference sequence). The CDR3 spans 14 residues. The CDR3 loop is CASSTGPLSSPLHF. CDR3 coding DNA: TGTGCCAGCAGTACCGGCCCCCTGAGTTCACCCCTCCACTTT.